This T cell receptor beta chain is drawn from a study of blood T cells in healthy people across ages. Whole-study context: Researchers report that template switching captured about one barcoded beta molecule per two T cells.

Study-wide findings and caveats: Greater diversity and more naive CD4+ cells were seen in long-lived donors than in aged donors.

Points on this clonotype: What it binds is not known.

The authors ran a second PCR of about 7 to 11 cycles using a sample-barcoded 5' primer and a J-beta primer mix. MiXCR was run by TCRdb on the 5' RACE reads, yielding one entry per CDR3 protein. The data hold 890,000 or so distinct CDR3 sequences, with 60% to 80% observed a single time. What was sequenced was blood. This TCR came from a man aged 25 to 40 in good health.

The CDR3 here is CASSYGVAGNYEQYF. CDR3 in DNA: TGTGCCAGCAGTTACGGGGTAGCGGGGAACTACGAGCAGTACTTC. V usage is TRBV6-6 and J usage is TRBJ2-7, with 8 bases identical to TRBD2. V lost 2 bases to trimming and J lost 3 bases; unmatched junction nucleotides: 6. Germline assignment: CDR1 MNHNY and CDR2 SVGAGI (reference sequence). The CDR3 totals 15 residues.